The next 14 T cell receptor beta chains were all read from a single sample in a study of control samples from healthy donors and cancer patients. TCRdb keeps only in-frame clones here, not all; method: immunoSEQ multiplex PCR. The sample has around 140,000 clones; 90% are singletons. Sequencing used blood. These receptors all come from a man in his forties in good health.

CDR3 sequence reads: CASSELDRVGGYTF. The CDR3 coding sequence is TGTGCCAGCAGCGAACTGGACAGGGTGGGTGGCTACACCTTC. The chain links TRBV9 to TRBJ1-2; 8 bases are shared with TRBD1. The CDR3 runs 14 residues. CDR1 SGDLS and CDR2 YYNGEE come from the germline V gene. With V trimmed by 3 bases and J by 7 bases, 8 bases remained unmatched.

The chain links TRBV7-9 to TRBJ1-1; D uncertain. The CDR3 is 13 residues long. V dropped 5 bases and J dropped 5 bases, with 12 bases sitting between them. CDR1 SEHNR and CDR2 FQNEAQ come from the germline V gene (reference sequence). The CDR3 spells CASSPGRTTEAFF. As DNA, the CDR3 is TGTGCCAGCAGCCCGGGGAGGACGACTGAAGCTTTCTTT.

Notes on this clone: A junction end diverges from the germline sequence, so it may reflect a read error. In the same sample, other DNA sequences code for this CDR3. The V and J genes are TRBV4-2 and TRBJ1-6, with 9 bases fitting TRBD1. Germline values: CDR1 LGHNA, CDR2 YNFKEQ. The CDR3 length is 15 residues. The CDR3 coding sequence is TGTGCCAGCAGCCAAAGACAGGGGGAAGCGACACCTCTCCACTTT. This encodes CASSQRQGEATPLHF.

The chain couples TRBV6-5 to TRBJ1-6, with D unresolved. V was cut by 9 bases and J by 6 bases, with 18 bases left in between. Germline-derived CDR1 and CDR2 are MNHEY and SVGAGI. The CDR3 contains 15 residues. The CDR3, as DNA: TGTGCCAGTCACCTTTACCCGGACGGTAATTCACCCCTCCACTTT. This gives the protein CASHLYPDGNSPLHF.

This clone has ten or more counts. CDR3 in DNA: TGTGCCAGCAGTTATGGGGAACAAAAAGCTTTCTTT. Amino acid sequence: CASSYGEQKAFF. The chain carries TRBV6-5 and TRBJ1-1, with D unclear. V was shortened by 3 bases and J by 9 bases, with 11 bases between the two germline ends. The CDR3 length is 12 residues. Looked up from germline, CDR1 is MNHEY and CDR2 is SVGAGI.

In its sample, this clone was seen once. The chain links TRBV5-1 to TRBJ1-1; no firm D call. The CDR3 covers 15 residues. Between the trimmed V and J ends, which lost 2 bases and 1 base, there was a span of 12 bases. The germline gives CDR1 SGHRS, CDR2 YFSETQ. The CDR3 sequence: CASSFTTLGNTEAFF. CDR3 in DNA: TGCGCCAGCAGCTTCACCACCCTGGGGAACACTGAAGCTTTCTTT.

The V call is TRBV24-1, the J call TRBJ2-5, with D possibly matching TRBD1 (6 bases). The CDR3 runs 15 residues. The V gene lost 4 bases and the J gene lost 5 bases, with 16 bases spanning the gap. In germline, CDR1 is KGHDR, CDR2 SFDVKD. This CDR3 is CATSDRQGLGETQYF. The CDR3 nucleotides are TGTGCCACCAGTGACCGCCAGGGGCTGGGGGAGACCCAGTACTTC.

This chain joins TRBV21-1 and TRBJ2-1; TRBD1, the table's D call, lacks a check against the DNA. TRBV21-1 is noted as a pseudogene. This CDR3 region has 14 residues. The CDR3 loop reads CASSKGQYYNEQFF. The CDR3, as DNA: TGTGCCAGCAGCAAAGGGCAGTATTACAATGAGCAGTTCTTC.

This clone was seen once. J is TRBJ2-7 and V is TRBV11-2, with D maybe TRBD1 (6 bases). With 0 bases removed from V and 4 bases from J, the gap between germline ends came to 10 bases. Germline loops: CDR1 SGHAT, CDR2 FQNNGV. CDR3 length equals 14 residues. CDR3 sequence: CASSLEYREYEQYF. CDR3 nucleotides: TGTGCCAGCAGCTTAGAGTACAGGGAGTACGAGCAGTACTTC.

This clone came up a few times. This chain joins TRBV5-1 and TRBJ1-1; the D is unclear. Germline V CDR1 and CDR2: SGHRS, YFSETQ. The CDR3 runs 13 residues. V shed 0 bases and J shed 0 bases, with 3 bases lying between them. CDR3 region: CASSLDMNTEAFF. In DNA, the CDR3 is TGCGCCAGCAGCTTGGACATGAACACTGAAGCTTTCTTT.

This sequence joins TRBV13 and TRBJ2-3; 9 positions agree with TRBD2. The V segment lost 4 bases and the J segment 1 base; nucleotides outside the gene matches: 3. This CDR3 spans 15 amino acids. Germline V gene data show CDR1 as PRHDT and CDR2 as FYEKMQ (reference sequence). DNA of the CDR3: TGTGCCAGCAGCTCCCTAGCGGGGCGCACAGATACGCAGTATTTT. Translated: CASSSLAGRTDTQYF.

In DNA, the CDR3 is TGTGCCACCAGCAGAGATTTGAGCTCTGGAAACACCATATATTTT. Amino acids: CATSRDLSSGNTIYF. The chain uses TRBV15 and TRBJ1-3; D is unresolved. Deletions cut 0 bases from V and 0 bases from J, with 6 bases between. Per the germline V gene, CDR1 is LNHNV and CDR2 is YYDKDF (reference sequence). CDR3 length equals 15 residues.

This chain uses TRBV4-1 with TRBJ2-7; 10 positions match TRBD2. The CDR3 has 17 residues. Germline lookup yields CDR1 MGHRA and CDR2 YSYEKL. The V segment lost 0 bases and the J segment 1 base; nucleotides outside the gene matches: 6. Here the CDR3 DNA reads TGCGCCAGCAGCCAAGAACCCTCGACTAGCGGGTCCTACGAGCAGTACTTC. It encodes CASSQEPSTSGSYEQYF.

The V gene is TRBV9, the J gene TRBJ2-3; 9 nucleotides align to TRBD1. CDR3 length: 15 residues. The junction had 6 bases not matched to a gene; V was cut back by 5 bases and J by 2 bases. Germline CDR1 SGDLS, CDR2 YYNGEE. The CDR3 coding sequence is TGTGCCAGCAGTTACGGGACAGGGTTCACAGATACGCAGTATTTT. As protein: CASSYGTGFTDTQYF.